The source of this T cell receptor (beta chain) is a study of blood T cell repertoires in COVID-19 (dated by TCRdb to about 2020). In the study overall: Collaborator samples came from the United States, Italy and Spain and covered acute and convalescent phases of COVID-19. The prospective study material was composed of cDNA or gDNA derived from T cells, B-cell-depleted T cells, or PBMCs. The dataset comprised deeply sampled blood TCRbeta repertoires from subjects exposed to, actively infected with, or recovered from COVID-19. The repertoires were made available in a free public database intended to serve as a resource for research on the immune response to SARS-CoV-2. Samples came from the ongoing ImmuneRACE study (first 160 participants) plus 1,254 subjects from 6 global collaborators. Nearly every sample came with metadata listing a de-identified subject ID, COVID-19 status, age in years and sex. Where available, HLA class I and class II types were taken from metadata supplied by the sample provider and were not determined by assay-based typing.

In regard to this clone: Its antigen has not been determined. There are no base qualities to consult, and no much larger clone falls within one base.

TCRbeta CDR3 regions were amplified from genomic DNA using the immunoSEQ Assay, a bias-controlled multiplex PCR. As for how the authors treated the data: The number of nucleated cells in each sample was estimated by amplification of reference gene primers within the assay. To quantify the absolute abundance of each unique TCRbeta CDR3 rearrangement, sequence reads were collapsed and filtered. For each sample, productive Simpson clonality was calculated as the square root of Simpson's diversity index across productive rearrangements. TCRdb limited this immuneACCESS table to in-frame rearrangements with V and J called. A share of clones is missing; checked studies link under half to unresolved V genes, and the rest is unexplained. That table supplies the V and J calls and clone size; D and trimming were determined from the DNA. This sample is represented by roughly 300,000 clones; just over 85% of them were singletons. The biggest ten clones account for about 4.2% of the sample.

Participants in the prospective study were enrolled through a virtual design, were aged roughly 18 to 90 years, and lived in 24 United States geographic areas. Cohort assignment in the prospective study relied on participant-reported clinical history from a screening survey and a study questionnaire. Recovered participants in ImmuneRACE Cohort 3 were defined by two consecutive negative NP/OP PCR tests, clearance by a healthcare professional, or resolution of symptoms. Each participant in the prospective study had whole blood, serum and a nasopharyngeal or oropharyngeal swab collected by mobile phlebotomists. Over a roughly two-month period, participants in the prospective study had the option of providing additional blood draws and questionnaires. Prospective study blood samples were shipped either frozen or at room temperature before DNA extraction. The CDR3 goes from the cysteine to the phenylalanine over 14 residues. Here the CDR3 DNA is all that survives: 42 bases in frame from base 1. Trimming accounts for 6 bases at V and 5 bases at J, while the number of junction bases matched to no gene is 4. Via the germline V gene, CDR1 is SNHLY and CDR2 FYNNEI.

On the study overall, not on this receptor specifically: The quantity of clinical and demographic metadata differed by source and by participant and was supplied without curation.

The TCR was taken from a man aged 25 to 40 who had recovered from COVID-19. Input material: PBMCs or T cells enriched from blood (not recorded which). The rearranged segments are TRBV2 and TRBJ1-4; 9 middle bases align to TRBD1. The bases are TGTGCCAGCAGGACGACAGGGGGGAATGAAAAACTGTTTTTT. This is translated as CASRTTGGNEKLFF.